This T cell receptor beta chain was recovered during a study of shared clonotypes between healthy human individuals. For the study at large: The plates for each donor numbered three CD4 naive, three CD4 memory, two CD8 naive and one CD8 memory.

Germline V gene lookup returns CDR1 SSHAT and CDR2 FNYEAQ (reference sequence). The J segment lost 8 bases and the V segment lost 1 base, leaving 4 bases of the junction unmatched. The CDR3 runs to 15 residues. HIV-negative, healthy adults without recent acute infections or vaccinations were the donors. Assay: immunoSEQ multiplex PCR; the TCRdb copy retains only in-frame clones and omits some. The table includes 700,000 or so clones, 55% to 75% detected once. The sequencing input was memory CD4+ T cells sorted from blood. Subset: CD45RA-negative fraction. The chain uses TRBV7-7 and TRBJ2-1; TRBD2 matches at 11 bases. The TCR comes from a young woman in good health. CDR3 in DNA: TGTGCCAGCAGCTTAGTACTAGCGGGAGCCGATGAGCAGTTCTTC. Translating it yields CASSLVLAGADEQFF.